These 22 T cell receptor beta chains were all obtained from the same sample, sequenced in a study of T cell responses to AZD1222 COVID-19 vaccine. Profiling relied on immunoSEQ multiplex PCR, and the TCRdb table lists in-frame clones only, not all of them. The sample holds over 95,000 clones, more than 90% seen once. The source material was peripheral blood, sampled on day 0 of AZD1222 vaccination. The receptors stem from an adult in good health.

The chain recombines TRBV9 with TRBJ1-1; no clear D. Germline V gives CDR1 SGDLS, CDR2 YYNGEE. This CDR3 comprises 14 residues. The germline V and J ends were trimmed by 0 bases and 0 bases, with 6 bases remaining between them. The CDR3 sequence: CASSVGPMNTEAFF. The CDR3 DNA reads TGTGCCAGCAGCGTAGGACCGATGAACACTGAAGCTTTCTTT.

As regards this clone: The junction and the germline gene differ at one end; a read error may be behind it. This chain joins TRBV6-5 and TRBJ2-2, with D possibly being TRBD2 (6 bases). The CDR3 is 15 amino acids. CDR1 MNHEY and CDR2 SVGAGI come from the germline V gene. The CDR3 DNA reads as TGTGCCAGCAATTACGGAGGGTATCAATTAGGGGAGCTGTTTTTT. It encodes CASNYGGYQLGELFF.

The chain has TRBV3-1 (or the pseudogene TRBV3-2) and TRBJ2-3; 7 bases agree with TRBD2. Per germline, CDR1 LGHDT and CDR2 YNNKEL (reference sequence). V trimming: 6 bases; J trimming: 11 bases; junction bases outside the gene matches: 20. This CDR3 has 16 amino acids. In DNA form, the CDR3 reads TGTGCCAGCAGTCGCCGGGCCGCCGCTGGGGGGGAATTGCAGTATTTT. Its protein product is CASSRRAAAGGELQYF.

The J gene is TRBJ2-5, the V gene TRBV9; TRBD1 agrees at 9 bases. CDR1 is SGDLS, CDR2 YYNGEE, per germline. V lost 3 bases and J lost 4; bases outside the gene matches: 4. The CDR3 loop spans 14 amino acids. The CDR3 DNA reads TGTGCCAGCAGCGCAGGGGACAGGGCAGAGACCCAGTACTTC. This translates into CASSAGDRAETQYF.

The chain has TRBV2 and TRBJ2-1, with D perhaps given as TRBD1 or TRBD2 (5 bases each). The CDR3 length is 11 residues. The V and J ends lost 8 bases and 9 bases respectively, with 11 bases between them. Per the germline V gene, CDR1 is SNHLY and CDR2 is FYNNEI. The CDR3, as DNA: TGTGCCAGCGGAAGGGACGGTGAGCAGTTCTTC. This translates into CASGRDGEQFF.

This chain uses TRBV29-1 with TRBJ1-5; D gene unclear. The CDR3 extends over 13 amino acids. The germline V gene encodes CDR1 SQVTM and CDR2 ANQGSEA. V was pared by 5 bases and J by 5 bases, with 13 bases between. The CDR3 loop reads CSVLGDGDQPQHF. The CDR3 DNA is TGCAGCGTTCTTGGGGATGGGGATCAGCCCCAGCATTTT.

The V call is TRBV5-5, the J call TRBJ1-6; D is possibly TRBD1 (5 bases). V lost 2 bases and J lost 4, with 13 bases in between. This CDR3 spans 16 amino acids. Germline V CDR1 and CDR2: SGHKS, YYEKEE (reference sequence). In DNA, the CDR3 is TGTGCCAGCAGCTTTGTGGGGACCCAATATAATTCACCCCTCCACTTT. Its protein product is CASSFVGTQYNSPLHF.

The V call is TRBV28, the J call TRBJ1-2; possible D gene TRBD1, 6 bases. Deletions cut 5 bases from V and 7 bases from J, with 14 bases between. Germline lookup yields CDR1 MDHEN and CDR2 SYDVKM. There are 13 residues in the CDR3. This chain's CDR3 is CASSPRGGSGYTF. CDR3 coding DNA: TGTGCCAGCAGTCCCCGAGGGGGTTCTGGCTACACCTTC.

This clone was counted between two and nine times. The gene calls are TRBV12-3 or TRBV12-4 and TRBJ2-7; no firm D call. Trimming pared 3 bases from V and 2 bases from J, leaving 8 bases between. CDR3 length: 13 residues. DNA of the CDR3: TGTGCCAGCAGTTTCAACAGCGCCTACGAGCAGTACTTC. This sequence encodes CASSFNSAYEQYF.

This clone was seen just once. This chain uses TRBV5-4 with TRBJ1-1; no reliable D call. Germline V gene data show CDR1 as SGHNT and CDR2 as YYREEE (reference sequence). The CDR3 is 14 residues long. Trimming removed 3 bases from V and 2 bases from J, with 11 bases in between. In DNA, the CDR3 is TGTGCCAGCAGCTCTCCCGAGGATAACACTGAAGCTTTCTTT. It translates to CASSSPEDNTEAFF. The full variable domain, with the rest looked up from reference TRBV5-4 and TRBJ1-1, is ETGVTQSPTHLIKTRGQQVTLRCSSQSGHNTVSWYQQALGQGPQFIFQYYREEENGRGNFPPRFSGLQFPNYSSELNVNALELDDSALYLCASSSPEDNTEAFFGQGTRLTVV.

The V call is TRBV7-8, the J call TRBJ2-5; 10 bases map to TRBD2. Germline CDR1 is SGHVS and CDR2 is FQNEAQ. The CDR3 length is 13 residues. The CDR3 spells CGASGGPRGTQYF. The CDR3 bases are TGTGGGGCTAGCGGGGGCCCTAGGGGGACCCAGTACTTC.

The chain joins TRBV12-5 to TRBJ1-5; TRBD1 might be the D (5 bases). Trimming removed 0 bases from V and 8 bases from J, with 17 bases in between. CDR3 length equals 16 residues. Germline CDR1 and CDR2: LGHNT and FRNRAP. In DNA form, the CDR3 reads TGTGCTAGTGGTTTGGTACTAACCAGGGTTCCGGAGCCCCAGCATTTT. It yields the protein CASGLVLTRVPEPQHF. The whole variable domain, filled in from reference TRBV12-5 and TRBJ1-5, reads DARVTQTPRHKVTEMGQEVTMRCQPILGHNTVFWYRQTMMQGLELLAYFRNRAPLDDSGMPKDRFSAEMPDATLATLKIQPSEPRDSAVYFCASGLVLTRVPEPQHFGDGTRLSIL.

In nucleotides, the CDR3 is TGCGCCAGCAGCCACCTCCGGGCCCCCCAAAATGAGCAGTTCTTC. It encodes CASSHLRAPQNEQFF. The gene calls are TRBV4-1 and TRBJ2-1, with unresolved D. This CDR3 is built from 15 residues. The V end was cut by 3 bases, the J end by 7 bases, with 16 bases between. Germline lookup yields CDR1 MGHRA and CDR2 YSYEKL.

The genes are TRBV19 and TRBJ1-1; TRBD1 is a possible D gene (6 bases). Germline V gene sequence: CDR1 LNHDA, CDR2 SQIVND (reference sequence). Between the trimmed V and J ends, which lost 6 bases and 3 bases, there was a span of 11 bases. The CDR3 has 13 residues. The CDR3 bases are TGTGCCAGTAGAAACACAGGGTACACTGAAGCTTTCTTT. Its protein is CASRNTGYTEAFF.

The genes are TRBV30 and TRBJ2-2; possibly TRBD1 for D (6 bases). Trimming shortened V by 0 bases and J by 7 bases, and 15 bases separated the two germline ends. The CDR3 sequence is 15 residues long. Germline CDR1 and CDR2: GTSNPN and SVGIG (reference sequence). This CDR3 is CAWSVQWGQVGELFF. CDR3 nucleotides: TGTGCCTGGAGTGTACAGTGGGGGCAGGTCGGGGAGCTGTTTTTT.

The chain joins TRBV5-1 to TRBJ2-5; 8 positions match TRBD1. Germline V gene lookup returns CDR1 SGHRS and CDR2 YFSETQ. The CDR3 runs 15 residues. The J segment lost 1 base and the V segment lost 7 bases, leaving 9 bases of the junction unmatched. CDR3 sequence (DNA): TGCGCCAGCGCTGACAGGGGAGGTTTCCAAGAGACCCAGTACTTC. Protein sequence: CASADRGGFQETQYF.

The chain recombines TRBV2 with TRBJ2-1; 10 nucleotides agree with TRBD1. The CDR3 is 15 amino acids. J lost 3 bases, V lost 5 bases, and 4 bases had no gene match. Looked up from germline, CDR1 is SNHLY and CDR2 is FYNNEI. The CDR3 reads CASSRGQGHYNEQFF. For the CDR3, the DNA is TGTGCCAGCAGTCGGGGACAGGGGCACTACAATGAGCAGTTCTTC.

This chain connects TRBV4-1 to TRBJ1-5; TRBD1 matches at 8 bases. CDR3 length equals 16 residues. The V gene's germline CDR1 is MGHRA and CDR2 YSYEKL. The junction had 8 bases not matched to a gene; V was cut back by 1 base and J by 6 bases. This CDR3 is CASSQGVRGRFQPQHF. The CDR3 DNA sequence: TGCGCCAGCAGCCAAGGAGTCAGGGGGCGATTTCAGCCCCAGCATTTT.

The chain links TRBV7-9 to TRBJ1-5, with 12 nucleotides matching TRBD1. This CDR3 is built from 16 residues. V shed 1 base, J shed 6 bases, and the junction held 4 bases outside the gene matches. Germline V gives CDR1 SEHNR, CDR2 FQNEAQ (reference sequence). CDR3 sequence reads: CASSLGDRGLVQPQHF. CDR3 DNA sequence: TGTGCCAGCAGCTTAGGGGACAGGGGGCTGGTTCAGCCCCAGCATTTT.

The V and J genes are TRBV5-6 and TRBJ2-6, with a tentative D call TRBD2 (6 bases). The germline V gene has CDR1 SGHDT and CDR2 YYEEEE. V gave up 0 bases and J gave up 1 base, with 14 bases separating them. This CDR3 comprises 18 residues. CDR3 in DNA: TGTGCCAGCAGCTTGGCGCGGGGACCATCTTCTGGGGCCAACGTCCTGACTTTC. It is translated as CASSLARGPSSGANVLTF.

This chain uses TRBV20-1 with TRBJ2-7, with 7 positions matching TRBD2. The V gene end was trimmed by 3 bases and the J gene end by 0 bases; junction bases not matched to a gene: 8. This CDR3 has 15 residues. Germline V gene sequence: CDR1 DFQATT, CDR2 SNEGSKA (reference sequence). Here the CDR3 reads CSASWGTTVSYEQYF. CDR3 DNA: TGCAGTGCTAGTTGGGGGACTACAGTCTCCTACGAGCAGTACTTC.

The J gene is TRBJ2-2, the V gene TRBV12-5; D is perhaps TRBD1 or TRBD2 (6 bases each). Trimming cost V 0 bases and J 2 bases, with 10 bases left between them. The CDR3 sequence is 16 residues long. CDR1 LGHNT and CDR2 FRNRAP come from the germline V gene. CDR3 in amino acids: CASGLVVGGNTGELFF. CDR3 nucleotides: TGTGCTAGTGGTTTGGTAGTGGGGGGCAACACCGGGGAGCTGTTTTTT.